A selection of T cell receptor beta chains follows, all from one sample in a study of cytomegalovirus exposure and HLA in healthy donors. TCRdb's copy holds only in-frame clones and misses some; the assay was immunoSEQ multiplex PCR. Of approximately 110,000 clones detected, 65% to 85% appear once; the ten largest clones hold 0.2% to 0.25%. The sequencing sample was made of PBMCs. These receptors came from a man over 45 in good health and CMV-seronegative. CDR3s include the opening cysteine and the closing phenylalanine or tryptophan. A D gene is named only where the DNA matches it firmly. Size values are once, few and many counts, or a class for expanded clones, and some rows have none.

J gene,D gene,V gene,clone size,CDR3 protein,CDR3 DNA
TRBJ1-5,-,TRBV7-8,-,CASSLGGRDQPQHF,TGTGCCAGCAGCTTAGGGGGGCGCGATCAGCCCCAGCATTTT
TRBJ1-6,TRBD1,TRBV19,-,CASSPPSGTGLGPLHF,TGTGCCAGTAGTCCCCCAAGCGGGACAGGATTAGGGCCCCTCCACTTT
TRBJ2-2,TRBD2,TRBV9,-,CASSVGGSGSITGELFF,TGTGCCAGCAGCGTAGGAGGGAGCGGGAGCATCACCGGGGAGCTGTTTTTT
TRBJ2-1,-,TRBV5-1,-,CASIKADLSYNEQFF,TGCGCCAGTATAAAAGCGGACCTCTCCTACAATGAGCAGTTCTTC
TRBJ1-5,TRBD1,TRBV5-1,-,CASSLGDREAQPQHF,TGCGCCAGCAGCTTGGGGGACAGGGAGGCACAGCCCCAGCATTTT
TRBJ2-2,TRBD2,TRBV7-9,-,CASSFVGGVYTGELFF,TGTGCCAGCAGCTTCGTCGGGGGGGTTTACACCGGGGAGCTGTTTTTT
TRBJ2-3,TRBD2,TRBV7-3,-,CASSQGLAGTVDTQYF,TGTGCCAGCAGCCAGGGACTAGCTGGGACTGTGGATACGCAGTATTTT
TRBJ1-2,-,TRBV6-5,-,CASSSSRGGYTF,TGTGCCAGCAGTTCCTCAAGGGGGGGCTACACCTTC
TRBJ2-1,TRBD2,TRBV4-2,-,CASSLSGTSGSREQFF,TGTGCCAGCAGCCTATCCGGGACTAGCGGGAGTCGGGAGCAGTTCTTC
TRBJ1-2,-,TRBV2,-,CARSEARRTVGYGYTF,TGTGCCCGCAGTGAAGCGCGTCGGACAGTTGGCTATGGCTACACCTTC
TRBJ2-3,TRBD2,TRBV7-2,-,CASSLATSGTDTQYF,TGTGCCAGCAGCTTAGCAACTAGCGGCACAGATACGCAGTATTTT
TRBJ2-1,-,TRBV7-6,-,CASSPVYNEQFF,TGTGCCAGCAGCCCGGTATACAATGAGCAGTTCTTC
TRBJ2-1,-,TRBV7-3,-,CASSPGRGRDEQFF,TGTGCCAGCAGCCCCGGCCGCGGTCGTGATGAGCAGTTCTTC
TRBJ1-5,-,TRBV2,-,CASPYRVEGNQPQHF,TGTGCCAGTCCGTACAGGGTCGAAGGCAATCAGCCCCAGCATTTT
TRBJ1-1,-,TRBV12-1,-,CASSSGTVNNTEAFF,TGTGCCAGCAGCTCTGGGACAGTTAATAACACTGAAGCTTTCTTT
TRBJ2-3,TRBD2,TRBV6-5,-,CASSYSAGALTDTQYF,TGTGCCAGCAGTTACTCAGCGGGGGCCCTCACAGATACGCAGTATTTT
TRBJ1-1,TRBD1,TRBV15,-,CATSRDRGTGGSTEAFF,TGTGCCACCAGCAGAGATCGAGGGACAGGGGGGTCCACTGAAGCTTTCTTT
TRBJ2-3,TRBD2,TRBV18,-,CASSPGTSVDTQYF,TGTGCCAGCTCACCCGGGACTAGCGTAGATACGCAGTATTTT
TRBJ2-2,TRBD2,TRBV19,-,CATQGLAGLNTGELFF,TGTGCCACTCAGGGACTAGCGGGGCTAAACACCGGGGAGCTGTTTTTT
TRBJ2-3,TRBD2,TRBV4-3,-,CASSQEGAGTDTQYF,TGCGCCAGCAGCCAAGAGGGAGCGGGGACAGATACGCAGTATTTT
TRBJ2-5,-,TRBV6-6,-,CASSYSVQRHQETQYF,TGTGCCAGCAGTTACTCGGTCCAGCGACACCAAGAGACCCAGTACTTC
TRBJ2-7,-,TRBV6-1,-,CASIWIEGSYEQYF,TGTGCCAGCATTTGGATAGAGGGATCCTACGAGCAGTACTTC
TRBJ1-6,-,TRBV19,-,CASSQGGMSNSPLHF,TGTGCCAGTAGCCAGGGTGGTATGAGCAATTCACCCCTCCACTTT
TRBJ1-4,-,TRBV9,-,CASSPGSTNEKLFF,TGTGCCAGCAGCCCGGGTTCTACTAATGAAAAACTGTTTTTT
TRBJ1-4,-,TRBV29-1,-,CSAEVHGEKLFF,TGCAGCGCGGAGGTTCACGGGGAAAAACTGTTTTTT
TRBJ2-3,-,TRBV9,-,CASSVIGLRTDTQYF,TGTGCCAGCAGCGTAATTGGGCTACGCACAGATACGCAGTATTTT
TRBJ2-2,TRBD2,TRBV11-1,-,CASRYGASGHTGELFF,TGTGCCAGTAGATATGGGGCTAGCGGACACACCGGGGAGCTGTTTTTT
TRBJ2-1,-,TRBV28,once,CASSLAGTGTPYNEQFF,TGTGCCAGCAGTTTAGCAGGGACTGGTACCCCCTACAATGAGCAGTTCTTC
TRBJ2-5,-,TRBV7-6,-,CASSLAWGEQETQYF,TGTGCCAGCAGCTTAGCGTGGGGGGAACAAGAGACCCAGTACTTC
TRBJ1-1,-,TRBV4-3,once,CASSLHNGEAEAFF,TGCGCCAGCAGCCTCCACAACGGGGAGGCTGAAGCTTTCTTT
TRBJ2-1,TRBD2,TRBV7-3,-,CASSARTSGTLYNEQFF,TGTGCCAGCAGCGCAAGGACTAGCGGGACGCTTTACAATGAGCAGTTCTTC
TRBJ1-4,TRBD1,TRBV27,few,CASSLITGANEKLFF,TGTGCCAGCAGTTTGATTACAGGGGCTAATGAAAAACTGTTTTTT
TRBJ2-3,-,TRBV11-3,-,CASSLAGDTQYF,TGTGCCAGCAGCCTGGCGGGAGATACGCAGTATTTT
TRBJ2-5,TRBD2,TRBV7-2,-,CASNLGRAGKTQYF,TGTGCCAGCAACCTCGGGAGGGCCGGGAAGACCCAGTACTTC
TRBJ1-5,-,TRBV14,-,CASSQSGYNQPQHF,TGTGCCAGCAGCCAATCAGGGTACAATCAGCCCCAGCATTTT
TRBJ1-5,TRBD1,TRBV5-1,-,CASSVGQGSNQPQHF,TGCGCCAGCAGCGTGGGACAGGGGAGCAATCAGCCCCAGCATTTT
TRBJ2-4,-,TRBV7-9,once,CASSRWGENIQYF,TGTGCCAGCAGCCGCTGGGGGGAAAACATTCAGTACTTC
TRBJ2-7,-,TRBV30,-,CAWSNRYEQYF,TGTGCCTGGAGTAACAGGTACGAGCAGTACTTC
TRBJ2-1,-,TRBV11-3,-,CASSLLGGAGEQFF,TGTGCCAGCAGCTTGCTTGGGGGGGCGGGTGAGCAGTTCTTC
TRBJ2-7,TRBD2,TRBV4-2,few,CASSQDRASGSPNYEQYF,TGTGCCAGCAGCCAAGATAGGGCTAGCGGGAGCCCCAACTACGAGCAGTACTTC
TRBJ2-7,TRBD2,TRBV2,-,CASSELAGVNEQYF,TGTGCCAGCAGTGAACTAGCGGGAGTTAACGAGCAGTACTTC
TRBJ2-6,TRBD1,TRBV2,few,CASNPIGTGVSSGANVLTF,TGTGCCAGCAATCCCATTGGGACAGGGGTGTCCTCTGGGGCCAACGTCCTGACTTTC
TRBJ2-2,TRBD2,TRBV7-2,-,CASSWGLAGGPAGELFF,TGTGCCAGCAGCTGGGGACTAGCGGGGGGGCCAGCCGGGGAGCTGTTTTTT
TRBJ2-7,-,TRBV7-6,-,CASSLEDPGEQYF,TGTGCCAGCAGCTTGGAGGATCCGGGGGAGCAGTACTTC
TRBJ1-5,-,TRBV15,-,CATSRDRGGGNQPQHF,TGTGCCACCAGCAGAGATCGGGGAGGGGGTAATCAGCCCCAGCATTTT
TRBJ1-1,TRBD1,TRBV4-3,-,CASSHQTGGNTEAFF,TGCGCCAGCAGCCACCAGACAGGGGGGAACACTGAAGCTTTCTTT
TRBJ2-7,-,TRBV27,-,CAGPGPRLFYEQYF,TGTGCCGGGCCCGGGCCACGACTATTCTACGAGCAGTACTTC
TRBJ1-1,-,TRBV7-9,-,CASSLTGPTEAFF,TGTGCCAGCAGCCTTACAGGGCCCACTGAAGCTTTCTTT
TRBJ1-2,-,TRBV7-2,few,CASSLVGGVVGYTF,TGTGCCAGCAGCTTAGTAGGCGGGGTGGTTGGCTACACCTTC
TRBJ2-3,-,TRBV28,-,CASSLGTGGTDTQYF,-
TRBJ2-3,TRBD2,TRBV5-1,-,CASSLGLAVSTDTQYF,TGCGCCAGCAGCTTGGGACTAGCGGTTAGCACAGATACGCAGTATTTT